The 15 T cell receptor beta chains below all came from one sample that was sequenced in a study of blood T cell repertoires in COVID-19. Only in-frame clones appear in the TCRdb table, and some are missing; sequencing was by immunoSEQ multiplex PCR. The sample carries some 150,000 clones, around 80% recorded once. Specimen: peripheral blood. The source is a man aged 55 to 70 with acute or convalescent COVID-19.

V usage is TRBV7-2 and J usage is TRBJ2-1, with TRBD2 matching 10 bases. The V gene end was trimmed by 5 bases and the J gene end by 5 bases; junction bases not matched to a gene: 9. This CDR3 region has 16 residues. CDR1 and CDR2 from the germline V gene are SGHTA and FQGNSA. CDR3 sequence (DNA): TGTGCCAGCAGCCGGCAAGTAGCGGGGGGACACAATGAGCAGTTCTTC. As protein: CASSRQVAGGHNEQFF.

The rearrangement links TRBV19 to TRBJ2-3; 8 positions match TRBD1. This CDR3 has 15 amino acids. The ends lost 5 bases at V and 5 bases at J; junction bases unmatched: 9. Looked up from germline, CDR1 is LNHDA and CDR2 is SQIVND (reference sequence). CDR3 residues: CASSSTGVWGDTQYF. The CDR3 bases are TGTGCCAGTAGTTCGACAGGGGTATGGGGAGATACGCAGTATTTT.

This rearrangement joins TRBV2 to TRBJ2-6, with TRBD2 identical over 10 bases. The CDR3 runs to 19 residues. Germline lookup yields CDR1 SNHLY and CDR2 FYNNEI. V was pared by 9 bases and J by 0 bases, with 14 bases of the junction left unmatched. As DNA, the CDR3 is TGTGCCAGTCAGCGGGGGGGAGGACAGTTGCTCTCTGGGGCCAACGTCCTGACTTTC. This encodes CASQRGGGQLLSGANVLTF.

This sequence joins TRBV7-2 and TRBJ2-3; 11 nucleotides align to TRBD1. Germline-derived CDR1 and CDR2 are SGHTA and FQGNSA. J gave up 3 bases and V 8 bases, and 4 bases lay outside the gene matches. This CDR3 is 14 amino acids long. DNA for the CDR3: TGTGCCAGCCTGGACAGGGGGCGGACAGATACGCAGTATTTT. It specifies CASLDRGRTDTQYF.

This chain uses TRBV6-2 or TRBV6-3 with TRBJ2-7, with a possible D match to TRBD1 (5 bases). Trimming pared 6 bases from V and 9 bases from J, leaving 15 bases between. Germline lookup yields CDR1 MNHEY and CDR2 SVGEGT. The CDR3 length is 12 residues. The CDR3: CASSTTGLGQYF. CDR3 nucleotides: TGTGCCAGCAGCACTACAGGTCTGGGGCAGTACTTC.

This chain uses TRBV6-6 with TRBJ1-1; 7 bases map to TRBD1. The CDR3 runs to 14 residues. After removal of 7 bases from V and 2 bases from J, the junction contained 7 bases not matched to a gene. Germline CDR1 is MNHNY and CDR2 is SVGAGI (reference sequence). The CDR3 is CASNRQGLNTEAFF. The CDR3 nucleotides are TGTGCCAGCAATCGACAGGGCCTCAACACTGAAGCTTTCTTT.

This chain links TRBV7-3 with TRBJ1-2, with D hard to call. V was trimmed by 5 bases and J by 4 bases, leaving 11 bases between them. Looked up from germline, CDR1 is SGHTA and CDR2 is FQGTGA. CDR3 length equals 13 residues. CDR3 DNA: TGTGCCAGCAGCGAACTCGGCGGCTATGGCTACACCTTC. Translation: CASSELGGYGYTF.

This clone was detected a few times. This chain uses TRBV11-2 with TRBJ2-1; TRBD2 aligns across 8 bases. Germline V gives CDR1 SGHAT, CDR2 FQNNGV. With 2 bases clipped from V and 3 bases from J, the junction kept 9 bases outside the gene matches. CDR3 length equals 17 residues. CDR3: CASSLNTTSGDYNEQFF. DNA of the CDR3: TGTGCCAGCAGCTTAAATACAACTAGCGGAGACTACAATGAGCAGTTCTTC.

This clone was found once. This sequence joins TRBV5-5 and TRBJ2-2, with 9 nucleotides matching TRBD1. The V and J ends lost 3 bases and 7 bases, in that order; junction bases with no gene match: 4. Germline V CDR1 and CDR2: SGHKS, YYEKEE (reference sequence). This CDR3 has 14 amino acids. The CDR3 sequence is CASSWGTGNGELFF. The CDR3 nucleotides read TGTGCCAGCAGCTGGGGGACAGGGAACGGGGAGCTGTTTTTT.

The genes are TRBV2 and TRBJ1-3; 8 bases match TRBD1. CDR1 is SNHLY, CDR2 FYNNEI, per germline. With V trimmed by 4 bases and J by 5 bases, 7 bases remained unmatched. This CDR3 has 15 amino acids. CDR3 residues: CASSVGQGSRNTIYF. DNA of the CDR3: TGTGCCAGCAGTGTCGGACAGGGTAGTCGAAACACCATATATTTT.

J is TRBJ2-3 and V is TRBV9; 12 nucleotides align to TRBD2. CDR1 and CDR2 from the germline V gene are SGDLS and YYNGEE. The V gene end was trimmed by 3 bases and the J gene end by 1 base; junction bases not matched to a gene: 3. The CDR3 runs to 16 residues. CDR3 protein: CASSASGRAGTDTQYF. CDR3 nucleotide sequence: TGTGCCAGCAGCGCTAGCGGGAGGGCGGGCACAGATACGCAGTATTTT.

The chain combines TRBV6-5 with TRBJ2-7; D possibly corresponds to TRBD1 (6 bases). V lost 8 bases, J lost 4 bases, and 21 bases lay in between. This CDR3 comprises 15 residues. Germline CDR1 reads MNHEY; CDR2 reads SVGAGI. The CDR3 is CASAGAGDSRYEQYF. CDR3 sequence (DNA): TGTGCCAGCGCTGGTGCAGGGGATAGTCGGTACGAGCAGTACTTC.

A single count supports this clone. V gene TRBV5-4 combines with J gene TRBJ2-7, with TRBD1 matching over 10 bases. V trimming: 4 bases; J trimming: 0 bases; junction bases outside the gene matches: 4. The V gene's germline CDR1 is SGHNT and CDR2 YYREEE (reference sequence). The CDR3 has 15 amino acids. The CDR3, as DNA: TGTGCCAGCAGCGACCGGGACAGGGGCTCCTACGAGCAGTACTTC. Its translation is CASSDRDRGSYEQYF.

The DNA for the CDR3 is TGTGCCAGCAGTTATTACAGACAGGGTGAAGCTTTCTTT. Amino acid sequence: CASSYYRQGEAFF. The V call is TRBV6-5, the J call TRBJ1-1; 7 bases line up with TRBD1. CDR3 length: 13 amino acids. CDR1 is MNHEY, CDR2 SVGAGI, per germline. Trimming removed 3 bases from V and 7 bases from J; junction bases left unmatched: 5.

This chain joins TRBV11-2 and TRBJ1-1, with D possibly being TRBD1 (6 bases). V shed 0 bases and J shed 4 bases, with 6 bases lying between them. The CDR3 covers 13 residues. The germline CDR1 and CDR2 sequences are SGHAT and FQNNGV. DNA of the CDR3: TGTGCCAGCAGCTTAGAGGACAGCACTGAAGCTTTCTTT. Translating it yields CASSLEDSTEAFF.